The subject of this entry is one T cell receptor (beta chain). What it binds is unknown. The CDR3 extends over 18 amino acids. The germline V gene has CDR1 SGHTA and CDR2 FQGTGA. The junction had 12 bases not matched to a gene; V was cut back by 3 bases and J by 4 bases. The assay was immunoSEQ multiplex PCR, and TCRdb's table has in-frame clones only and misses some. The table lists nearly 300,000 clones, around 77% of them singletons. The data are from a study of cytotoxic CD8 clonotypes in ibrutinib-treated CLL. Study information: Among the patients, around ten presented as relapsed/refractory and 15 as treatment-naive; approximately 17 showed unmutated IGHV. General study findings and limits: Clonality rose at ibrutinib response, held steady in sustained remission, and fell toward baseline at progression. With treatment, public clonotypes, which were uncommon, either contracted or remained stable.

The clonotype was recovered from a human donor with chronic lymphocytic leukemia. Source: PBMCs, taken at disease progression, from a patient treated with ibrutinib. This chain uses TRBV7-3 with TRBJ1-6; 7 nucleotides align to TRBD1. CDR3 in DNA: TGTGCCAGCAGCTTTCCTGGACAGGCTGCATGGTATAATTCACCCCTCCACTTT. It encodes CASSFPGQAAWYNSPLHF.